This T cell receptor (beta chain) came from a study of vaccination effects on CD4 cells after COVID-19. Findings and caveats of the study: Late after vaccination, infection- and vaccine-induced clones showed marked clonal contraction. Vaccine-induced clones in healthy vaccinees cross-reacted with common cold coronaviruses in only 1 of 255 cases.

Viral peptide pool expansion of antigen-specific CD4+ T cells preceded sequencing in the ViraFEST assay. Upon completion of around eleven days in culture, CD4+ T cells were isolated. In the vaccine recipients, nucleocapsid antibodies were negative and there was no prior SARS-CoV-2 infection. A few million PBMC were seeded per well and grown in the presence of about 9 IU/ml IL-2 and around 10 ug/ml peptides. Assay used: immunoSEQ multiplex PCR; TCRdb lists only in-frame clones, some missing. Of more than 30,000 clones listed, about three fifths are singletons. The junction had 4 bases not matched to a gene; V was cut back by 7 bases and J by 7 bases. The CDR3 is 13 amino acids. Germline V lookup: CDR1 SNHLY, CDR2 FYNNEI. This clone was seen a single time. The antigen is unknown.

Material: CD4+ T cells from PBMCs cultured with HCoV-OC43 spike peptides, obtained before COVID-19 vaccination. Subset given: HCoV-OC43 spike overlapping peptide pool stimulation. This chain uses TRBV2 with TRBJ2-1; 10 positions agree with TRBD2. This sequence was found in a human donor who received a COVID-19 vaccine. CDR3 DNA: TGTGCCAGCACTAGCGGGAGCGGGAATGAGCAGTTCTTC. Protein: CASTSGSGNEQFF.